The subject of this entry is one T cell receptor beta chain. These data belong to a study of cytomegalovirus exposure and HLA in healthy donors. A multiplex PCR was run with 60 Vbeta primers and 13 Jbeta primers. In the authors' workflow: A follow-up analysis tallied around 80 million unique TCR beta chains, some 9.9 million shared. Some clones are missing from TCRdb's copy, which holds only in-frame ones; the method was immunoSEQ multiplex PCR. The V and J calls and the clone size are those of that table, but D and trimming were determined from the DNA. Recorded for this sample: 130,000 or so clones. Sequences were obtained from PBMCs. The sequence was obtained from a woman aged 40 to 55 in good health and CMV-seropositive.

The CDR3 coding sequence is TGTGCCACCAGCCTGTCTGGAAACACCATATATTTT. Translating it yields CATSLSGNTIYF. The chain recombines TRBV15 with TRBJ1-3, with D hard to call. Germline CDR1 and CDR2: LNHNV and YYDKDF (reference sequence). This CDR3 spans 12 amino acids. Trimming took off 5 bases at V and 1 base at J, with 3 bases between the two ends. Filled out from reference TRBV15 and TRBJ1-3, the complete variable domain reads DAMVIQNPRYQVTQFGKPVTLSCSQTLNHNVMYWYQQKSSQAPKLLFHYYDKDFNNEADTPDNFQSRRPNTSFCFLDIRSPGLGDTAMYLCATSLSGNTIYFGEGSWLTVV.